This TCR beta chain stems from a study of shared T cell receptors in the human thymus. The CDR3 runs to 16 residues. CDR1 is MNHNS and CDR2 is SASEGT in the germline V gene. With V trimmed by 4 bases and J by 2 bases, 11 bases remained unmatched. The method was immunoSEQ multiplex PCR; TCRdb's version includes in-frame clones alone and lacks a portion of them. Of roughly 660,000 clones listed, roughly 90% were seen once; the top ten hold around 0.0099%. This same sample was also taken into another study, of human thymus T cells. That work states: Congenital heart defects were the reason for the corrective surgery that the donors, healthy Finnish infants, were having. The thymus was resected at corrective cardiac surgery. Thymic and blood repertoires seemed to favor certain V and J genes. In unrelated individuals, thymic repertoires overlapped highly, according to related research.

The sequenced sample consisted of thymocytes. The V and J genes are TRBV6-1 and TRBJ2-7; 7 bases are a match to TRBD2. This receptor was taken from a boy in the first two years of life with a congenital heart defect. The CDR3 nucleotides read TGTGCCAGCAGTGGCCGGGGAGGGGTAGGAGCCTACGAGCAGTACTTC. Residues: CASSGRGGVGAYEQYF.